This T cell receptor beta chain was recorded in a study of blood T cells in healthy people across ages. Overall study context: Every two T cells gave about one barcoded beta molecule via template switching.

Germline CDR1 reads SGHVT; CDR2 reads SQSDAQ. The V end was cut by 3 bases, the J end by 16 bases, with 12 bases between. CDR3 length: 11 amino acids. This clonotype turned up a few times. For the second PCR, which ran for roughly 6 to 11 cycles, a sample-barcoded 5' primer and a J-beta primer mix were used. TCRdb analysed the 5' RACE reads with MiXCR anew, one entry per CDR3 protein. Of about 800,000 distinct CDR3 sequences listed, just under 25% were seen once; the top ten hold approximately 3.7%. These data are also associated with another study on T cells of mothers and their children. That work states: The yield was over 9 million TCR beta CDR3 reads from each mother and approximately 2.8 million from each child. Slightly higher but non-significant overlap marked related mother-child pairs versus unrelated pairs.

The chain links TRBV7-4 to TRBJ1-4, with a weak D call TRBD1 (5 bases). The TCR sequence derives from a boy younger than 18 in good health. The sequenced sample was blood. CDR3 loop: CASSFGRVTFF. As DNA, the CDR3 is TGTGCCAGCAGCTTTGGCAGGGTAACGTTTTTT.